This T cell receptor beta chain was recorded in a study of spatial heterogeneity in lung cancer. In the study overall: Among detected sequences, beta-chain ones consistently exceeded alpha-chain ones in number.

The time point denotes: sample taken at primary tumor resection. No cells were sorted before sequencing. The whole RNA sequenced was extracted from tumor, nontumor lung or frozen PBMC. This clonotype was detected only a few times. TCRdb re-derived calls from the 5' RACE reads in MiXCR, one entry per CDR3 protein. The sample has tens of thousands of distinct CDR3 sequences; less than 6% are singletons. The sequencing here drew on PBMCs, taken at surgery. The source is a male donor with early-stage non-small cell lung cancer.

CDR3 region: CASSLTSGAETQYF. The CDR3 DNA is TGTGCCAGCAGCTTGACTAGTGGGGCAGAGACCCAGTACTTC. The chain employs TRBV5-6 and TRBJ2-5, with D perhaps being TRBD1 or TRBD2 (5 bases each). The germline V and J ends were trimmed by 1 base and 4 bases, with 11 bases remaining between them. This CDR3 contains 14 residues. Germline V CDR1 and CDR2: SGHDT, YYEEEE.